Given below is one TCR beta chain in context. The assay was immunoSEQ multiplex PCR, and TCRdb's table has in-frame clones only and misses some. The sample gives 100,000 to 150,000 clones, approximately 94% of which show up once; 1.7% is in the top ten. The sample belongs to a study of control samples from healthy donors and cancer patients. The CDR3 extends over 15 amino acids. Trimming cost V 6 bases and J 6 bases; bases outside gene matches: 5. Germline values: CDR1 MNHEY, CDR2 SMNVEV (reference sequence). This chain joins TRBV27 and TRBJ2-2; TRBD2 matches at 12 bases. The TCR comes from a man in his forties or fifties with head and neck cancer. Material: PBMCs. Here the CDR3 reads CASSPSGGAPGELFF. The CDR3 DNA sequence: TGTGCCAGCAGCCCTAGCGGGGGGGCACCCGGGGAGCTGTTTTTT.